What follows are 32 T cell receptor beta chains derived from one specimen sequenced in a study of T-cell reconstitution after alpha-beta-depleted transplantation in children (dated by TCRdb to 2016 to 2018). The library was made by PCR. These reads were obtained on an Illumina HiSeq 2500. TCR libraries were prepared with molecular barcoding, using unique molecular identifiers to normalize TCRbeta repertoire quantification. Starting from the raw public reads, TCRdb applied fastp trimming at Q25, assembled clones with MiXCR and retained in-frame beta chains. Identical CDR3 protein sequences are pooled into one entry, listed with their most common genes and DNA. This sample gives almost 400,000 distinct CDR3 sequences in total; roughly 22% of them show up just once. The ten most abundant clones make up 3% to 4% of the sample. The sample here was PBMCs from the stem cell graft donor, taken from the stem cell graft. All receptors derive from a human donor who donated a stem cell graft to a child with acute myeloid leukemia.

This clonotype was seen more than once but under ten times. CDR3 protein: CASRKTGDPYNEQFF. The CDR3 DNA follows: TGTGCCAGCAGGAAAACAGGGGACCCCTACAATGAGCAGTTCTTC. This chain joins TRBV6-1 and TRBJ2-1, with 7 bases identical to TRBD1. V shed 6 bases, J shed 2 bases, and the junction held 7 bases outside the gene matches. This CDR3 spans 15 amino acids. CDR1 is MNHNS and CDR2 is SASEGT in the germline V gene.

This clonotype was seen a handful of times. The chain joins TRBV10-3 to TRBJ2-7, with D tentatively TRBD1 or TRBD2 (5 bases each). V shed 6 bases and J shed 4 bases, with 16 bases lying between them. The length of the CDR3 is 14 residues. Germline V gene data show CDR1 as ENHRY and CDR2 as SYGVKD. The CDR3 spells CAISGTGVLYEQYF. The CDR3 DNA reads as TGTGCCATCAGCGGGACGGGCGTTCTATACGAGCAGTACTTC.

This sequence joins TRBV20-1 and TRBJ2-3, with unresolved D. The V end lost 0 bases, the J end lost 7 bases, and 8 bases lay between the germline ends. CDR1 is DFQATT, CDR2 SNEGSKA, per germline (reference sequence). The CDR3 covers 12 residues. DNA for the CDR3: TGCAGTGCTAGAGAGGGGTCCTATACGCAGTATTTT. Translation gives CSAREGSYTQYF.

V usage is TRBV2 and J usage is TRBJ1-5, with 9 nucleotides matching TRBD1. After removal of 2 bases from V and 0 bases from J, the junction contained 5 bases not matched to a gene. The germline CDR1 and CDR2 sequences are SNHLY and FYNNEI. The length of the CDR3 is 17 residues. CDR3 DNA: TGTGCCAGCAGTGAAAGTGGGACAGGGCTTAGCAATCAGCCCCAGCATTTT. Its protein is CASSESGTGLSNQPQHF.

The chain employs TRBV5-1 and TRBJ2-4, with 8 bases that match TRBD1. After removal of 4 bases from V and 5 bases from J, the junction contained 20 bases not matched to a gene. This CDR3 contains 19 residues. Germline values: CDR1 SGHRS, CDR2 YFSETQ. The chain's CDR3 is CASSPTWTGYSGRENIQYF. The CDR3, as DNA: TGCGCCAGCAGCCCCACGTGGACAGGGTATTCCGGGAGAGAAAACATTCAGTACTTC.

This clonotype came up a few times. CDR3 in amino acids: CASSLRGAGTSSADTQYF. As DNA, the CDR3 is TGTGCCAGCAGTTTAAGGGGAGCCGGGACTAGCAGCGCAGATACGCAGTATTTT. The chain couples TRBV27 to TRBJ2-3; the match to TRBD2 covers 9 bases. In germline, CDR1 is MNHEY, CDR2 SMNVEV (reference sequence). Trimming cost V 2 bases and J 4 bases; bases outside gene matches: 13. This CDR3 is built from 18 residues.

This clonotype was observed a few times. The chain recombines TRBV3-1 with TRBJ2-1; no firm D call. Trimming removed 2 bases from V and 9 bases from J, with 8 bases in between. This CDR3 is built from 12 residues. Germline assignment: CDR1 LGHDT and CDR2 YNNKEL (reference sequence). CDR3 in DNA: TGTGCCAGCAGCCAAATGCAGTCTGAGCAGTTCTTC. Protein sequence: CASSQMQSEQFF.

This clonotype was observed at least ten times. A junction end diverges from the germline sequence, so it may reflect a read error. CDR3 sequence (DNA): TGTGCTAGCAGCTTACAGGGTCGTGGAGAGACCCAGTACTTC. It specifies CASSLQGRGETQYF. The V call is TRBV7-7, the J call TRBJ2-5; the D gene is possibly TRBD1 (6 bases). This CDR3 contains 14 residues. Per the germline V gene, CDR1 is SSHAT and CDR2 is FNYEAQ (reference sequence). The whole variable domain, filled in from reference TRBV7-7 and TRBJ2-5, reads GAGVSQSPRYKVTKRGQDVTLRCDPISSHATLYWYQQALGQGPEFLTYFNYEAQPDKSGLPSDRFSAERPEGSISTLTIQRTEQRDSAMYRCASSLQGRGETQYFGPGTRLLVL.

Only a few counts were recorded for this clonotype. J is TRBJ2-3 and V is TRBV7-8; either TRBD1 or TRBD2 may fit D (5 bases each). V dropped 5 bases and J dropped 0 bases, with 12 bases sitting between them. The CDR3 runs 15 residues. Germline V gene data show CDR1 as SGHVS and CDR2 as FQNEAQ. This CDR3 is CASSLGTRSTDTQYF. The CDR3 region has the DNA TGTGCCAGCAGCCTCGGGACCCGTAGCACAGATACGCAGTATTTT. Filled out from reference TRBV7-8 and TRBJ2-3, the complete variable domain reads GAGVSQSPRYKVAKRGQDVALRCDPISGHVSLFWYQQALGQGPEFLTYFQNEAQLDKSGLPSDRFFAERPEGSVSTLKIQRTQQEDSAVYLCASSLGTRSTDTQYFGPGTRLTVL.

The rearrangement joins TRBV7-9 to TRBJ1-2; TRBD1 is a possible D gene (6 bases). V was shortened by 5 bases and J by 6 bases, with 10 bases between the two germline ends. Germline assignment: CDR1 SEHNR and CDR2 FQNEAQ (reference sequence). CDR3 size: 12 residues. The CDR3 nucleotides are TGTGCCAGCAGCGGCAGGGGTGATGGCTACACCTTC. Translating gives CASSGRGDGYTF.

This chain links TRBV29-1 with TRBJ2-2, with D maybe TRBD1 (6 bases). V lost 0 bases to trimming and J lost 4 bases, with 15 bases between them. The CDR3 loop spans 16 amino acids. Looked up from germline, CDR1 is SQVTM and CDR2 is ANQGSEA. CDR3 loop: CSVEERGAGATGELFF. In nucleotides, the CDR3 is TGCAGCGTTGAAGAACGGGGCGCAGGGGCCACCGGGGAGCTGTTTTTT.

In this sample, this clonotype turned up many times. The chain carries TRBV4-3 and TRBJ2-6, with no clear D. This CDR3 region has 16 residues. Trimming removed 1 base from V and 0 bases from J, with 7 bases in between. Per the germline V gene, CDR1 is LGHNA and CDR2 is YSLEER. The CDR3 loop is CASSQVLGSGANVLTF. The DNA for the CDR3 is TGCGCCAGCAGCCAAGTACTTGGCTCTGGGGCCAACGTCCTGACTTTC.

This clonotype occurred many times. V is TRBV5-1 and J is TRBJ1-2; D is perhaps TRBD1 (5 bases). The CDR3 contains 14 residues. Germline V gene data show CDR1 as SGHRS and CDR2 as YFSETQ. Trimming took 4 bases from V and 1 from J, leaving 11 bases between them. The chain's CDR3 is CASSNQGRNYGYTF. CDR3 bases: TGCGCCAGCAGCAATCAGGGTCGTAACTATGGCTACACCTTC.

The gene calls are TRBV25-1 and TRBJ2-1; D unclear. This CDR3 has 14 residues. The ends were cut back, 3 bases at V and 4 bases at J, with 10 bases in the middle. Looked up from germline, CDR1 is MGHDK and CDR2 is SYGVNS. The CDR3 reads CASSDRAGYNEQFF. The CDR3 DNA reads TGTGCCAGCAGTGACCGTGCCGGGTACAATGAGCAGTTCTTC.

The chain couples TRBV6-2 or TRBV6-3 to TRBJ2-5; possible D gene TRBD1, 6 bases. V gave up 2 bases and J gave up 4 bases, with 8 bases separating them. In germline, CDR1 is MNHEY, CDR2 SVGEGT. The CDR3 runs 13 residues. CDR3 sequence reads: CASSYQGLETQYF. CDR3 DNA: TGTGCCAGCAGTTACCAGGGGCTAGAGACCCAGTACTTC.

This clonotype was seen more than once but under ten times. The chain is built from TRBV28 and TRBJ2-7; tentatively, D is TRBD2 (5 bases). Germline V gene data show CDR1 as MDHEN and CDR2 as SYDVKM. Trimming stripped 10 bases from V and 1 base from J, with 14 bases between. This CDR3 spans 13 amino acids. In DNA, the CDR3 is TGTGCCACCGCGATCGGGGTTTCCTACGAGCAGTACTTC. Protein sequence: CATAIGVSYEQYF.

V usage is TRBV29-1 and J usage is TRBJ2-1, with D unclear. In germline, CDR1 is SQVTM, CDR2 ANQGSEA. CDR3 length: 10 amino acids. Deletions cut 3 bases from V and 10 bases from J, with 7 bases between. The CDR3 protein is CSVDGREQFF. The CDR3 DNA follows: TGCAGCGTTGACGGGCGGGAGCAGTTCTTC.

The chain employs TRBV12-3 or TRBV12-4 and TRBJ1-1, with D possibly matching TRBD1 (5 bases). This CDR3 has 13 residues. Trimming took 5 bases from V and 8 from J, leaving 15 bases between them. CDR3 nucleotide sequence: TGTGCCAGCAGTCAAAGTCCCGACAGCGAAGCTTTCTTT. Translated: CASSQSPDSEAFF.

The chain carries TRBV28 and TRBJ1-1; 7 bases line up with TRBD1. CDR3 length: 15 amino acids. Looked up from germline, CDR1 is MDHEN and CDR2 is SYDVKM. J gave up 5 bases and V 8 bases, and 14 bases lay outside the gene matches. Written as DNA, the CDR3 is TGTGCCAGCCGAGGAGGGGGCGTAGGTTGGACTGAAGCTTTCTTT. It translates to CASRGGGVGWTEAFF. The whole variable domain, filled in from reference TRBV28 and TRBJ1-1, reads DVKVTQSSRYLVKRTGEKVFLECVQDMDHENMFWYRQDPGLGLRLIYFSYDVKMKEKGDIPEGYSVSREKKERFSLILESASTNQTSMYLCASRGGGVGWTEAFFGQGTRLTVV.

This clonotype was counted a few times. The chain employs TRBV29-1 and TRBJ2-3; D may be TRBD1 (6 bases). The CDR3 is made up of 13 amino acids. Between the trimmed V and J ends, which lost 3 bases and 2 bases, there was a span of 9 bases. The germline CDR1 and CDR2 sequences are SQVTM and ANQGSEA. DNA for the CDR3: TGCAGCGTTGAGGCAGGGGTCACAGATACGCAGTATTTT. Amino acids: CSVEAGVTDTQYF.

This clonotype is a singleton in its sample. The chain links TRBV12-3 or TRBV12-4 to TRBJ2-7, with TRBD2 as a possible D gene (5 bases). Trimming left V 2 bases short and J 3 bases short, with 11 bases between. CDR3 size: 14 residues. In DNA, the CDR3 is TGTGCCAGCAGTTTACGCCTAGCTTTCTACGAGCAGTACTTC. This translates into CASSLRLAFYEQYF.

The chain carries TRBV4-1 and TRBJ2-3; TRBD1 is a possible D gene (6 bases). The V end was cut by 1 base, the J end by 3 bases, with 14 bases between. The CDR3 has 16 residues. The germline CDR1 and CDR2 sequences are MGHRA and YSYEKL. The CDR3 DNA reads TGCGCCAGCAGCCAAGTAAGCAGGGGCGGAACAGATACGCAGTATTTT. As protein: CASSQVSRGGTDTQYF.

The CDR3 DNA reads TGCAGTGCTGCCGGGACTAGGCAGACGGGCACAGATACGCAGTATTTT. This gives the protein CSAAGTRQTGTDTQYF. The V call is TRBV20-1, the J call TRBJ2-3, with 8 bases identical to TRBD2. Germline CDR1 and CDR2: DFQATT and SNEGSKA (reference sequence). The J segment lost 1 base and the V segment lost 5 bases, leaving 11 bases of the junction unmatched. This CDR3 comprises 16 residues.

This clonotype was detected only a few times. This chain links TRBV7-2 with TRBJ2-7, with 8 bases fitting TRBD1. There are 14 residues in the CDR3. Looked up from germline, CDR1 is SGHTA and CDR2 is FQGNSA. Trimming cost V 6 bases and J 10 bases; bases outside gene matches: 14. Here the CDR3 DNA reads TGTGCCAGCAGTCCTCCGGGACAGGCCCGACGTCAGTACTTC. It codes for CASSPPGQARRQYF.

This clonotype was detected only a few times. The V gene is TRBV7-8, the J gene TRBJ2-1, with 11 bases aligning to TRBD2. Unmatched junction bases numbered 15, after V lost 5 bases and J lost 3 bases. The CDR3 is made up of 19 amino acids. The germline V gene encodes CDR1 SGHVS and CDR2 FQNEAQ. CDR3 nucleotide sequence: TGTGCCAGCAGCGCCAGGGCGGGACTAGCGGATTCATTCTACAATGAGCAGTTCTTC. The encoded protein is CASSARAGLADSFYNEQFF.

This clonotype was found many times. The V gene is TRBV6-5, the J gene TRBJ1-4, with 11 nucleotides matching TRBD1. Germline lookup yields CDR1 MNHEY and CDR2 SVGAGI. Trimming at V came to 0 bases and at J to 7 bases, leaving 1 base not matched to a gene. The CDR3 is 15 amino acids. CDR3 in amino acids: CASSYSGTGGEKLFF. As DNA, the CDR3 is TGTGCCAGCAGTTACTCCGGGACAGGGGGTGAAAAACTGTTTTTT.

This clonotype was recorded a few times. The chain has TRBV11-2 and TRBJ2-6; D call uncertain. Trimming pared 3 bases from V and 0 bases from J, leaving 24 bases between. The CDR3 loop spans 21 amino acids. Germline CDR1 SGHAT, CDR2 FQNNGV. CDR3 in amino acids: CASSFYPAWKTISSGANVLTF. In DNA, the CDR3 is TGTGCCAGCAGCTTTTATCCGGCTTGGAAGACAATTAGCTCTGGGGCCAACGTCCTGACTTTC.

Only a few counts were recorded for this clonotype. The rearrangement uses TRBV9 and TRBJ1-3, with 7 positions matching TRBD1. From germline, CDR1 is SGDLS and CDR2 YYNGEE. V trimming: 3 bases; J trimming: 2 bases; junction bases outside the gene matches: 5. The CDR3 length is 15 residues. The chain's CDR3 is CASSGTTGPGNTIYF. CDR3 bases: TGTGCCAGCAGCGGAACGACAGGGCCTGGAAACACCATATATTTT.

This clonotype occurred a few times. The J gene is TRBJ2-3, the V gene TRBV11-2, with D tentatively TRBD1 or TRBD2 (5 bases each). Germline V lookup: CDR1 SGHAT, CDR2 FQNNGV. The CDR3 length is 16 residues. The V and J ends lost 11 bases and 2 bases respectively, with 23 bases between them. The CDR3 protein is CACPPGSGQLTDTQYF. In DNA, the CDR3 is TGTGCCTGCCCCCCCGGCTCGGGGCAGCTCACAGATACGCAGTATTTT.

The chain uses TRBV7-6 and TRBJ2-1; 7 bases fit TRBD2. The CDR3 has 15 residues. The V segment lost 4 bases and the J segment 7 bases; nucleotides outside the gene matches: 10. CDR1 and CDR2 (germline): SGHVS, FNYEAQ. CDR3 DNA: TGTGCCAGCAGCTCGACGGCGGGAGTACTGAATGAGCAGTTCTTC. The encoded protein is CASSSTAGVLNEQFF.

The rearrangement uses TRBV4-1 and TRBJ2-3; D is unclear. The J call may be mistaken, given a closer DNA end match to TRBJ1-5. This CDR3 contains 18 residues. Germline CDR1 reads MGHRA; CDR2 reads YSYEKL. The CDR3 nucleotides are TGCGCCAGCAGCCCAAGATATCCCCAGTACTCTAGCACAGATACGCAGCATTTT. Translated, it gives CASSPRYPQYSSTDTQHF.

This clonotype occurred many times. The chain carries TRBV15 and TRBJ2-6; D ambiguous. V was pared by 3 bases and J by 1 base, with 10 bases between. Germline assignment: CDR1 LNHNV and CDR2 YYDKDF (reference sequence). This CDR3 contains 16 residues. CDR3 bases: TGTGCCACCAGCAGCAACGGTGGTTCTGGGGCCAACGTCCTGACTTTC. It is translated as CATSSNGGSGANVLTF. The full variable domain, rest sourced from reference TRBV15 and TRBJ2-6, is DAMVIQNPRYQVTQFGKPVTLSCSQTLNHNVMYWYQQKSSQAPKLLFHYYDKDFNNEADTPDNFQSRRPNTSFCFLDIRSPGLGDTAMYLCATSSNGGSGANVLTFGAGSRLTVL.